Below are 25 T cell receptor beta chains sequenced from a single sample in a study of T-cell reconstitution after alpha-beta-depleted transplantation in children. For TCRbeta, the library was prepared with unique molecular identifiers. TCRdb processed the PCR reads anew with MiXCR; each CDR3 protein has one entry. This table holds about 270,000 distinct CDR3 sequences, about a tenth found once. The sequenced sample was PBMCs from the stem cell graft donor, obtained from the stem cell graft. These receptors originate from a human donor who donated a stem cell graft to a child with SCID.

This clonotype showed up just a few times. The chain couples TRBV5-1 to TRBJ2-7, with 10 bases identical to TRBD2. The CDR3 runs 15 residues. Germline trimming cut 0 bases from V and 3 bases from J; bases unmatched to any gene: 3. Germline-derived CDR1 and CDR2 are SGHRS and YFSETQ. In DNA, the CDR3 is TGCGCCAGCAGCTTGGTAGCGGGGGGTTACTACGAGCAGTACTTC. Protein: CASSLVAGGYYEQYF. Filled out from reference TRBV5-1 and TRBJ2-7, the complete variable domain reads KAGVTQTPRYLIKTRGQQVTLSCSPISGHRSVSWYQQTPGQGLQFLFEYFSETQRNKGNFPGRFSGRQFSNSRSEMNVSTLELGDSALYLCASSLVAGGYYEQYFGPGTRLTVT.

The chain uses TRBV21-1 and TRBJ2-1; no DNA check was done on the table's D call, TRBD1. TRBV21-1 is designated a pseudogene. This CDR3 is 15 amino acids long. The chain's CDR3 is CASSRPQTGGNEQFF. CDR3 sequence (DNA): TGTGCCAGCAGCCGCCCCCAAACAGGGGGCAATGAGCAGTTCTTC.

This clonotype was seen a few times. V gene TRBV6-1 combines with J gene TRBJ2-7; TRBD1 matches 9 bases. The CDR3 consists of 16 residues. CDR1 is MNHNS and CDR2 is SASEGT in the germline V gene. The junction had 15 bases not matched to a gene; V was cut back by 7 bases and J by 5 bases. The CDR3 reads CASTRIIGTGFDEQYF. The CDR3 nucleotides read TGTGCCAGCACCAGAATTATCGGGACAGGGTTCGACGAGCAGTACTTC.

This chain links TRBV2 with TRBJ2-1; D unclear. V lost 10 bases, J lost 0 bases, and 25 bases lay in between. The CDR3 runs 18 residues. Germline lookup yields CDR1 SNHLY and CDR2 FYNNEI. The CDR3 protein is CATRGIIPGSDSYNEQFF. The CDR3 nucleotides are TGTGCCACCCGTGGAATAATCCCAGGAAGCGACTCCTACAATGAGCAGTTCTTC.

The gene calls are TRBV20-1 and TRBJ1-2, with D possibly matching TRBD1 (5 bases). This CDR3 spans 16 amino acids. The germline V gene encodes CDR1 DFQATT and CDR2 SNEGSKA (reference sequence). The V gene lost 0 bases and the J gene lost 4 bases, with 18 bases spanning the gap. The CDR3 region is CSAREEFGRDVYGYTF. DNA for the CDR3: TGCAGTGCTAGAGAGGAGTTTGGCAGGGATGTCTATGGCTACACCTTC.

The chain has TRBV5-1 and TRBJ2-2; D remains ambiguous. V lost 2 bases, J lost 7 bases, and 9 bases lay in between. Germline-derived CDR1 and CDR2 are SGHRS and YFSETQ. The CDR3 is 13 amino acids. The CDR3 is CASSFPTLGELFF. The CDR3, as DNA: TGCGCCAGCAGCTTCCCGACTCTCGGGGAGCTGTTTTTT.

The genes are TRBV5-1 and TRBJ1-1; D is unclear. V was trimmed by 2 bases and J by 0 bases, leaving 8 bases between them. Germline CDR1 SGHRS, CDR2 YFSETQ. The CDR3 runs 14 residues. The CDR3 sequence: CASSLPTLNTEAFF. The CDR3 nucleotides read TGCGCCAGCAGCTTACCAACCTTGAACACTGAAGCTTTCTTT.

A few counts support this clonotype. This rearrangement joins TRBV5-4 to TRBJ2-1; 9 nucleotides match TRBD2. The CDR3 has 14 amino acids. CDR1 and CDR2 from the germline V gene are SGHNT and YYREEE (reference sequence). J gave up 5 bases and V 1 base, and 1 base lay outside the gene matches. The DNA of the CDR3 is TGTGCCAGCAGCTTGCTAGCGGGGAACAATGAGCAGTTCTTC. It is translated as CASSLLAGNNEQFF.

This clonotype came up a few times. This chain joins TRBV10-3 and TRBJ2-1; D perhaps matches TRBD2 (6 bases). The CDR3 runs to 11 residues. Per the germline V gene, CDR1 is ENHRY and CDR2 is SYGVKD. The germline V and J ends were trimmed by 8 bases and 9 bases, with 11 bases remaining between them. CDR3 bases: TGTGCCATCGGGGGGACTGGTGAGCAGTTCTTC. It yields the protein CAIGGTGEQFF.

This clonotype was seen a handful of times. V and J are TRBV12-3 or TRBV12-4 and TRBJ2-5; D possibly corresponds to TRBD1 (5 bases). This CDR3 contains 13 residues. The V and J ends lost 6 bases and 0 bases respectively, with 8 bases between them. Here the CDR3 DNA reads TGTGCCAGCAGCCGACAGTACCAAGAGACCCAGTACTTC. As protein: CASSRQYQETQYF.

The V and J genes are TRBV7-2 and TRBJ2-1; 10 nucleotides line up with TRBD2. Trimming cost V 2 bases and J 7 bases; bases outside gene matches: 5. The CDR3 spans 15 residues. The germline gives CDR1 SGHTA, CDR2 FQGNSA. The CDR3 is CASSLRSGGANEQFF. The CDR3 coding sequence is TGTGCCAGCAGCTTAAGGAGCGGGGGGGCGAATGAGCAGTTCTTC. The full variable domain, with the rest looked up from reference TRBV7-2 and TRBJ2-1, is GAGVSQSPSNKVTEKGKDVELRCDPISGHTALYWYRQSLGQGLEFLIYFQGNSAPDKSGLPSDRFSAERTGGSVSTLTIQRTQQEDSAVYLCASSLRSGGANEQFFGPGTRLTVL.

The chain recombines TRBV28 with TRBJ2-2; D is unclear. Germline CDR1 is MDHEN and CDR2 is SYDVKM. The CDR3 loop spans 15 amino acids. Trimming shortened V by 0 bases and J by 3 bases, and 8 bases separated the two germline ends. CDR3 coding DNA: TGTGCCAGCAGTTTATGGTCCGGGTACACCGGGGAGCTGTTTTTT. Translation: CASSLWSGYTGELFF. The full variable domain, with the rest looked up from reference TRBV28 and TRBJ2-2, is DVKVTQSSRYLVKRTGEKVFLECVQDMDHENMFWYRQDPGLGLRLIYFSYDVKMKEKGDIPEGYSVSREKKERFSLILESASTNQTSMYLCASSLWSGYTGELFFGEGSRLTVL.

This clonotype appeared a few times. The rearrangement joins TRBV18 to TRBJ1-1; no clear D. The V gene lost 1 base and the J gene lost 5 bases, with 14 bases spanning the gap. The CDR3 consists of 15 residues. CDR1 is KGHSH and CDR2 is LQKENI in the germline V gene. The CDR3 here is CASSPREGGLTEAFF. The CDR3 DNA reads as TGTGCCAGCTCACCACGAGAGGGAGGGTTAACTGAAGCTTTCTTT. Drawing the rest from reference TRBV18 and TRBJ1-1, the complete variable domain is NAGVMQNPRHLVRRRGQEARLRCSPMKGHSHVYWYRQLPEEGLKFMVYLQKENIIDESGMPKERFSAEFPKEGPSILRIQQVVRGDSAAYFCASSPREGGLTEAFFGQGTRLTVV.

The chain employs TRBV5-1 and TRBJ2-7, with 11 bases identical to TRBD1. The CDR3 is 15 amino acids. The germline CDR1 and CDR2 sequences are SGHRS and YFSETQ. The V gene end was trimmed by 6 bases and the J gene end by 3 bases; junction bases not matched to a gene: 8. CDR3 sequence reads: CASTQGTGGGYEQYF. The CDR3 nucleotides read TGCGCCAGCACCCAGGGGACAGGGGGTGGCTACGAGCAGTACTTC.

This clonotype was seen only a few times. In DNA, the CDR3 is TGCGCCAGCATGTCGGGACAGGAACACACAGATACGCAGTATTTT. Translating gives CASMSGQEHTDTQYF. The chain carries TRBV5-1 and TRBJ2-3; 8 positions agree with TRBD1. Germline V gives CDR1 SGHRS, CDR2 YFSETQ. Germline trimming cut 6 bases from V and 2 bases from J; bases unmatched to any gene: 8. The CDR3 loop spans 15 amino acids. Drawing the rest from reference TRBV5-1 and TRBJ2-3, the complete variable domain is KAGVTQTPRYLIKTRGQQVTLSCSPISGHRSVSWYQQTPGQGLQFLFEYFSETQRNKGNFPGRFSGRQFSNSRSEMNVSTLELGDSALYLCASMSGQEHTDTQYFGPGTRLTVL.

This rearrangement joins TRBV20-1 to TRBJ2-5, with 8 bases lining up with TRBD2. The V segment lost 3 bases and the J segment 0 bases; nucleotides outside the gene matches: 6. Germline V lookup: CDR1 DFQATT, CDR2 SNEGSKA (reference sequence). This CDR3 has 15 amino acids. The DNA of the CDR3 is TGCAGTGCTAGTCGACTAGCGCGGAACCAAGAGACCCAGTACTTC. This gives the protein CSASRLARNQETQYF.

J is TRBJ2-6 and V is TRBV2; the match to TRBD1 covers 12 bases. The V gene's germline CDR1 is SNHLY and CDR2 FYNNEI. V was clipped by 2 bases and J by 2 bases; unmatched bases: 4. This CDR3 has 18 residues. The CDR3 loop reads CASSEHGTGGTGANVLTF. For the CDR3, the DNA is TGTGCCAGCAGTGAACACGGGACAGGGGGCACTGGGGCCAACGTCCTGACTTTC.

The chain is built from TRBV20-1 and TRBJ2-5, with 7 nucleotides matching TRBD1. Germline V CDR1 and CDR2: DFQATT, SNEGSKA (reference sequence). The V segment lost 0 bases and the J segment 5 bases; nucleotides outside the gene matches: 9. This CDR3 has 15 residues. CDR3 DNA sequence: TGCAGTGCTAGAGATTTTGGGACAGATGGGGAGACCCAGTACTTC. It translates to CSARDFGTDGETQYF.

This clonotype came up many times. CDR3 in DNA: TGTGCCAGCAGTTTGCACGGGGATTACCGGGGCTACACCTTC. The encoded protein is CASSLHGDYRGYTF. This chain links TRBV12-3 or TRBV12-4 with TRBJ1-2; D is unresolved. The CDR3 is 14 amino acids. The V and J ends lost 3 bases and 8 bases respectively, with 16 bases between them.

The CDR3 here is CASSESRAGTEAFF. For the CDR3, the DNA is TGTGCCAGCAGTGAATCGAGGGCTGGCACTGAAGCTTTCTTT. The chain employs TRBV6-1 and TRBJ1-1; no clear D gene. V was trimmed by 2 bases and J by 4 bases, leaving 11 bases between them. The CDR3 is 14 residues long. Per germline, CDR1 MNHNS and CDR2 SASEGT.

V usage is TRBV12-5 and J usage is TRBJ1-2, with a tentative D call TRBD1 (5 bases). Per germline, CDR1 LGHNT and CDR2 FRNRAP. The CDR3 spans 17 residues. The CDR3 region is CASSKHVPWTRLYGYTF. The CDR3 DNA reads TGTGCCTCCTCCAAGCACGTCCCATGGACACGACTCTATGGCTACACCTTC.

This CDR3 reads CASSTTFWGMDSPLHF. The CDR3 DNA sequence: TGTGCCAGCAGCACTACCTTCTGGGGAATGGATTCACCCCTCCACTTT. The V gene is TRBV7-9, the J gene TRBJ1-6; D not resolved. The CDR3 runs 16 residues. Germline V gene sequence: CDR1 SEHNR, CDR2 FQNEAQ (reference sequence). The V gene lost 5 bases and the J gene lost 8 bases, with 19 bases spanning the gap.

The CDR3 nucleotides are TGTGCCACCAGTGACATCGGGACTAGCGGACCCCAGGAGCAGTTCTTC. Its translation is CATSDIGTSGPQEQFF. V gene TRBV24-1 combines with J gene TRBJ2-1; 11 nucleotides align to TRBD2. V lost 4 bases and J lost 10; bases outside the gene matches: 11. This CDR3 is built from 16 residues. CDR1 and CDR2 from the germline V gene are KGHDR and SFDVKD.

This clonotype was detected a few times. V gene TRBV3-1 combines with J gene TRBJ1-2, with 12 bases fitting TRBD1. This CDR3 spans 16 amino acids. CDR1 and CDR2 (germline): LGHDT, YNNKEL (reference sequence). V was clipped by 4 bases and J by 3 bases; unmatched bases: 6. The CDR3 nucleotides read TGTGCCAGCAGCCGCCGGGACAGGGGGCGCGACTATGGCTACACCTTC. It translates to CASSRRDRGRDYGYTF. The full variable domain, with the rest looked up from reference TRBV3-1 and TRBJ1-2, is DTAVSQTPKYLVTQMGNDKSIKCEQNLGHDTMYWYKQDSKKFLKIMFSYNNKELIINETVPNRFSPKSPDKAHLNLHINSLELGDSAVYFCASSRRDRGRDYGYTFGSGTRLTVV.

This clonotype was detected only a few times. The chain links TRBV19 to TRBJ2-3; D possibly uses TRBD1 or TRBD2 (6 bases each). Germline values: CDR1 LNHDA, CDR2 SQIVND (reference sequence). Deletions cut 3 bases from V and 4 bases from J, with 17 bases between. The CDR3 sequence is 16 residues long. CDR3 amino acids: CASSIPSARGADTQYF. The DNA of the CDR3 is TGTGCCAGTAGTATTCCCTCGGCAAGGGGGGCAGATACGCAGTATTTT.